The rows below give T cell receptor beta chains drawn from one sample of a study of T cell responses to AZD1222 COVID-19 vaccine. Assay: immunoSEQ multiplex PCR; the TCRdb copy retains only in-frame clones and omits some. The top ten hold under 8% of the sample, which has roughly 150,000 clones, 80% to 90% seen once. This sample comprised peripheral blood, obtained after recovery from COVID-19. These receptors all come from an adult who had recovered from COVID-19. Each CDR3 is given with its conserved first and last residue. Fields, in order: clone size, J gene, D gene, V gene, CDR3 protein, CDR3 DNA. The D gene is left open where the match is weak. Clone size is shown for a subset of rows, as once, few, many or a class of expanded clone.

-	TRBJ2-7	TRBD2	TRBV4-1	CASSQDDSGGKVEQYF	TGCGCCAGCAGCCAAGACGATTCGGGAGGGAAGGTCGAGCAGTACTTC
few	TRBJ1-2	-	TRBV10-3	CAIERGGDNYGYTF	TGTGCCATCGAGAGGGGCGGAGATAACTATGGCTACACCTTC
-	TRBJ2-7	-	TRBV3-1/TRBV3-2	CASSQGTTLYEQYF	TGTGCCAGCAGCCAAGGCACGACTCTCTACGAGCAGTACTTC
-	TRBJ1-2	TRBD1	TRBV9	CASSVGDRKMDNYGYTF	TGTGCCAGCAGCGTAGGGGACAGGAAGATGGATAACTATGGCTACACCTTC
-	TRBJ1-4	-	TRBV7-3	CASSLDPGVNEKLFF	TGTGCCAGCAGCTTAGACCCTGGGGTTAATGAAAAACTGTTTTTT
once	TRBJ1-1	-	TRBV27	CASRGVYMGVNTEAFF	TGTGCCAGCAGGGGAGTTTACATGGGAGTTAACACTGAAGCTTTCTTT
-	TRBJ2-5	-	TRBV3-1/TRBV3-2	CASSRRSEETQYF	TGTGCCAGCAGCCGGAGATCAGAAGAGACCCAGTACTTC
-	TRBJ2-3	TRBD2	TRBV6-4	CASSGGGATDTQYF	TGTGCCAGCAGTGGCGGGGGGGCCACAGATACGCAGTATTTT
-	TRBJ2-7	TRBD1	TRBV12-3/TRBV12-4	CASSRGQYMEQYF	TGTGCCAGCAGCCGGGGACAGTACATGGAGCAGTACTTC
-	TRBJ2-3	-	TRBV14	CASSQVPGFMDTQYF	TGTGCCAGCAGCCAAGTACCGGGGTTCATGGATACGCAGTATTTT
-	TRBJ2-3	-	TRBV7-8	CATEDTDTQYF	TGTGCGACAGAGGACACAGATACGCAGTATTTT
-	TRBJ2-2	TRBD2	TRBV5-1	CASSLVAGETGELFF	TGCGCCAGCAGCTTGGTGGCGGGAGAGACCGGGGAGCTGTTTTTT
-	TRBJ1-4	-	TRBV11-2	CASSPQQGTNEKLFF	TGTGCCAGCAGCCCCCAGCAGGGCACTAATGAAAAACTGTTTTTT
-	TRBJ1-3	-	TRBV19	CASSSSYYSGNTIYF	TGTGCCAGTAGTTCCTCGTATTACTCTGGAAACACCATATATTTT
few	TRBJ2-1	-	TRBV5-1	CASSLADWRGQFF	TGCGCCAGCAGCTTGGCCGATTGGAGGGGGCAGTTCTTC
-	TRBJ2-3	-	TRBV19	CASSFTITDISSTDTQYF	TGTGCCAGTAGTTTCACGATTACTGACATTTCTAGCACAGATACGCAGTATTTT
once	TRBJ1-2	-	TRBV5-6	CASSLVQGGYGYTF	TGTGCCAGCAGCTTGGTTCAGGGAGGTTATGGCTACACCTTC
-	TRBJ1-5	-	TRBV19	CASSSPREEYSNQPQHF	TGTGCCAGTAGTTCCCCCCGCGAGGAATATAGCAATCAGCCCCAGCATTTT
-	TRBJ2-5	-	TRBV5-4	CASSAQGNRETQYF	TGTGCCAGCAGCGCACAGGGTAATCGAGAGACCCAGTACTTC
once	TRBJ2-5	-	TRBV10-2	CASSPQQETQYF	TGCGCCAGCAGTCCACAGCAAGAGACCCAGTACTTC
-	TRBJ1-4	-	TRBV28	CASSLVGGNKEKLFF	TGTGCCAGCAGTTTAGTGGGGGGGAATAAGGAAAAACTGTTTTTT
once	TRBJ1-1	-	TRBV7-8	CASSPGVMNTEAFF	TGTGCCAGCAGCCCCGGGGTTATGAACACTGAAGCTTTCTTT
-	TRBJ1-6	-	TRBV4-2	CASSQDRGSQNSPLHF	TGTGCCAGCAGCCAAGATAGGGGCAGCCAAAATTCACCCCTCCACTTT
-	TRBJ2-1	TRBD2	TRBV7-9	CASSLRARGTSGGRNEQFF	TGTGCCAGCAGCTTACGGGCCCGTGGGACTAGCGGGGGCCGGAATGAGCAGTTCTTC
-	TRBJ2-7	-	TRBV6-1	CASSEGRISSYEQYF	TGTGCCAGCAGTGAGGGCAGGATTAGCTCCTACGAGCAGTACTTC
-	TRBJ1-3	TRBD1	TRBV19	CASARGRTSGNTIYF	TGTGCGAGTGCCAGGGGGCGAACAAGTGGAAACACCATATATTTT
-	TRBJ2-2	-	TRBV5-1	CASSPAPQGSLAGELFF	TGCGCCAGCAGCCCGGCCCCACAGGGATCCCTCGCCGGGGAGCTGTTTTTT
-	TRBJ2-2	-	TRBV7-6	CASSSRVGAGELFF	TGTGCCAGCAGCTCCAGGGTGGGGGCCGGGGAGCTGTTTTTT
-	TRBJ2-5	TRBD2	TRBV3-1/TRBV3-2	CASSHGLSSGSPGETQYF	TGTGCCAGCAGCCATGGGTTATCTAGCGGGAGCCCTGGAGAGACCCAGTACTTC
-	TRBJ1-1	TRBD1	TRBV28	CASRQGGQNTEAFF	TGTGCCAGCAGACAGGGGGGTCAGAACACTGAAGCTTTCTTT
-	TRBJ2-1	TRBD2	TRBV24-1	CATSDSGTSGYNEQFF	TGTGCCACCAGTGATTCCGGGACTAGCGGGTACAATGAGCAGTTCTTC
-	TRBJ1-2	TRBD1	TRBV5-4	CASSLGDRDYYGYTF	TGTGCCAGCAGCTTGGGGGACAGGGACTACTATGGCTACACCTTC
-	TRBJ2-2	TRBD1	TRBV5-4	CASSGLGQPLTGELFF	TGTGCCAGCAGCGGATTGGGACAGCCCCTGACCGGGGAGCTGTTTTTT
-	TRBJ2-1	TRBD2	TRBV11-2	CASSPPGLAGARRQFF	TGTGCCAGCAGCCCCCCGGGACTAGCGGGCGCCAGGCGGCAGTTCTTC
few	TRBJ1-5	-	TRBV19	CASTISENQPQHF	TGTGCCAGTACCATCAGTGAGAATCAGCCCCAGCATTTT
-	TRBJ2-1	-	TRBV6-5	CASSSGNNEQFF	TGTGCCAGCAGTTCGGGGAACAATGAGCAGTTCTTC
-	TRBJ1-5	TRBD1	TRBV27	CASSLSVTGGNQPQHF	TGTGCCAGCAGTTTATCGGTGACAGGGGGGAATCAGCCCCAGCATTTT
-	TRBJ1-4	-	TRBV11-2	CASSLWPEEKLFF	TGTGCCAGCAGCCTTTGGCCGGAGGAAAAACTGTTTTTT
-	TRBJ2-5	-	TRBV5-1	CASSWIGQKETQYF	TGCGCCAGCAGCTGGATCGGACAGAAAGAGACCCAGTACTTC
-	TRBJ2-7	-	TRBV7-2	CASSLSFYEQYF	TGTGCCAGCAGCTTAAGTTTCTACGAGCAGTACTTC
-	TRBJ2-7	-	TRBV28	CASSLDSGASEQYF	TGTGCCAGCAGTTTAGACTCAGGGGCCTCCGAGCAGTACTTC
-	TRBJ1-5	-	TRBV18	CASSPARDNQPQHF	TGTGCCAGCTCACCTGCACGGGATAATCAGCCCCAGCATTTT
once	TRBJ1-5	-	TRBV6-1	CASSERRQFNQPQHF	TGTGCCAGCAGTGAACGTCGGCAGTTCAATCAGCCCCAGCATTTT
-	TRBJ2-7	-	TRBV5-1	CASSLGSVSYEQYF	TGCGCCAGCAGCTTGGGCAGCGTGAGCTACGAGCAGTACTTC
-	TRBJ2-5	TRBD1	TRBV6-1	CASSEGAGTGFQETQYF	TGTGCCAGCAGTGAAGGAGCCGGGACAGGGTTCCAAGAGACCCAGTACTTC
-	TRBJ2-5	-	TRBV7-3	CASSLQNGVGETQYF	TGTGCCAGCAGCTTACAAAACGGGGTGGGAGAGACCCAGTACTTC
once	TRBJ2-3	-	TRBV6-4	CASSDSDSTDTQYF	TGTGCCAGCAGTGACTCGGACAGCACAGATACGCAGTATTTT
-	TRBJ1-2	-	TRBV28	CASSLGDRLGVYGYTF	TGTGCCAGCAGTTTGGGTGACCGGCTTGGTGTTTATGGCTACACCTTC
-	TRBJ1-2	-	TRBV4-3	CASSQDRRGRSGYTF	TGCGCCAGCAGCCAAGATAGGCGGGGGCGAAGTGGCTACACCTTC
-	TRBJ2-7	TRBD1	TRBV28	CASRVGTGIYEQYF	TGTGCCAGCAGGGTAGGGACAGGTATCTACGAGCAGTACTTC
-	TRBJ1-5	-	TRBV7-2	CASSFSGGPSTNQPQHF	TGTGCCAGCAGCTTTTCTGGGGGGCCTTCTACCAATCAGCCCCAGCATTTT
once	TRBJ1-1	TRBD1	TRBV7-9	CASSYLGQGGTEAFF	TGTGCCAGCAGCTACCTCGGACAGGGGGGCACTGAAGCTTTCTTT
once	TRBJ1-2	-	TRBV5-1	CASSLGAGTYYTF	TGCGCCAGCAGCTTGGGGGCAGGGACTTACTACACCTTC